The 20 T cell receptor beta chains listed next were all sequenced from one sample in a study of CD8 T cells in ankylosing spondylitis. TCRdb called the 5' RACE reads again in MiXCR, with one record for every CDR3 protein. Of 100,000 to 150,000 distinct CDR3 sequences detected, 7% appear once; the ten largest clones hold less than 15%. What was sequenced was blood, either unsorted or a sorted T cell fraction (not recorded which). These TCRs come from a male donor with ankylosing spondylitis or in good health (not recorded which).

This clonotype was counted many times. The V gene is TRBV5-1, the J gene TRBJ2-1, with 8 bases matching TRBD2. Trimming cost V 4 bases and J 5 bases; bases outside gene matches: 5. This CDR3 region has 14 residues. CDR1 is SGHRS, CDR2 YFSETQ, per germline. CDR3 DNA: TGCGCCAGCAGCAGGGTAGCGGGGAACAATGAGCAGTTCTTC. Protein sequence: CASSRVAGNNEQFF.

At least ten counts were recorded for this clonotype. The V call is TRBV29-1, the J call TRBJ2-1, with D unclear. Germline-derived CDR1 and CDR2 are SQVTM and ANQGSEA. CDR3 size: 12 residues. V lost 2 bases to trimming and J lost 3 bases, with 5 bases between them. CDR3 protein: CSVEWGYNEQFF. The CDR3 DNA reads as TGCAGCGTTGAATGGGGCTACAATGAGCAGTTCTTC.

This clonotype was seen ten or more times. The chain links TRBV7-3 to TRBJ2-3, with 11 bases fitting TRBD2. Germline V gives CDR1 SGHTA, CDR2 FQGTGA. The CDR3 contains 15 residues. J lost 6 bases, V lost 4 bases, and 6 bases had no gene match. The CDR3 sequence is CASSSDSGGADTQYF. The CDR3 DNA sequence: TGTGCCAGCAGCTCAGATAGCGGGGGGGCCGATACGCAGTATTTT. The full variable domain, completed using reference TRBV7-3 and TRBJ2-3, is GAGVSQTPSNKVTEKGKYVELRCDPISGHTALYWYRQSLGQGPEFLIYFQGTGAADDSGLPNDRFFAVRPEGSVSTLKIQRTERGDSAVYLCASSSDSGGADTQYFGPGTRLTVL.

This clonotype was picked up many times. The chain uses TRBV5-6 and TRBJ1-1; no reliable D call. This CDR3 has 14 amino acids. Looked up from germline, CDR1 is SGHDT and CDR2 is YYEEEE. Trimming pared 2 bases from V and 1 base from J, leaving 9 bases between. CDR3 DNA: TGTGCCAGCAGCTTCGGGATAGGGAACACTGAAGCTTTCTTT. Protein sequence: CASSFGIGNTEAFF.

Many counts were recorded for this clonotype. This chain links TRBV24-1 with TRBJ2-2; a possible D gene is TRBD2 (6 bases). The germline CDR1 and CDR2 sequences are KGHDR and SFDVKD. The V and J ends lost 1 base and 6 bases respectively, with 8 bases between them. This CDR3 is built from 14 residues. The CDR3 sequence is CATSDFGGAGELFF. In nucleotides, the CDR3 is TGTGCCACCAGTGATTTCGGAGGGGCCGGGGAGCTGTTTTTT.

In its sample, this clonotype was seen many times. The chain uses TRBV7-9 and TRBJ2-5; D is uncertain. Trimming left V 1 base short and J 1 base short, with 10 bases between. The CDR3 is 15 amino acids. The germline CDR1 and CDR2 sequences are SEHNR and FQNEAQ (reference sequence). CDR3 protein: CASSLDPGTQETQYF. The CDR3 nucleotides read TGTGCCAGCAGCTTAGATCCCGGTACCCAAGAGACCCAGTACTTC.

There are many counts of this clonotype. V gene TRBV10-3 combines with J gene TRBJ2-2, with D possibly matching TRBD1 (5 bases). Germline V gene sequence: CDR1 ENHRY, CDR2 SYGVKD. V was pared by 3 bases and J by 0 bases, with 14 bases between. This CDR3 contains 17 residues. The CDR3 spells CAISDFNQGSNTGELFF. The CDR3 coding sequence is TGTGCCATCAGTGATTTTAATCAGGGTTCGAACACCGGGGAGCTGTTTTTT.

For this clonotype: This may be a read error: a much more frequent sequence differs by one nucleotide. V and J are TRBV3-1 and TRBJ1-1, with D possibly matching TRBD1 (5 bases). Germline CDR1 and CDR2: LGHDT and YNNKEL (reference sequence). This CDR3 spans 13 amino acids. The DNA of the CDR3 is TGTGCCAGCAGCGTACCAGGGCAAACTGAAGCTCTCTTT. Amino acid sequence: CASSVPGQTEALF.

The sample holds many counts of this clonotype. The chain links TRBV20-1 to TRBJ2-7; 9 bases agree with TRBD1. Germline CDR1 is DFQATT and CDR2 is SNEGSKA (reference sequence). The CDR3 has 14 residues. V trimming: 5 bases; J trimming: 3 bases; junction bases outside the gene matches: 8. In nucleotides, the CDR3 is TGCAGTGCTGAGGGACAGGGCAAATTCTACGAGCAGTACTTC. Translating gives CSAEGQGKFYEQYF.

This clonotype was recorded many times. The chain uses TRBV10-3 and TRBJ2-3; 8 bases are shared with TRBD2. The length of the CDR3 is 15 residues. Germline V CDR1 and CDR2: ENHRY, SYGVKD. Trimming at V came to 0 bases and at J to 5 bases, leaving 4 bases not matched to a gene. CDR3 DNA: TGTGCCATCAGTGAGTCGAGCCTAGCGGGAGATACGCAGTATTTT. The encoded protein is CAISESSLAGDTQYF.

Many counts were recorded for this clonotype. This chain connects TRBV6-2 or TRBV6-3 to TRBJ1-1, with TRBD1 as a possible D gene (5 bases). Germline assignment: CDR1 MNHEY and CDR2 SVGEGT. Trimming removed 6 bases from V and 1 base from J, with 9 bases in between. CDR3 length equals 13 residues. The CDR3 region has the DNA TGTGCCAGCAGCTACAGGAAGAACACTGAAGCTTTCTTT. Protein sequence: CASSYRKNTEAFF.

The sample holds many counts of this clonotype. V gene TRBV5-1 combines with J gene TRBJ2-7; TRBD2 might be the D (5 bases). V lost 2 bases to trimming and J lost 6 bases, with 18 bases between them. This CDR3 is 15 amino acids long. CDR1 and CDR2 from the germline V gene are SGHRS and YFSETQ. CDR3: CASSFRAGRDFEQYF. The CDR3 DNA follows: TGCGCCAGCAGCTTTCGGGCGGGCAGAGACTTCGAGCAGTACTTC.

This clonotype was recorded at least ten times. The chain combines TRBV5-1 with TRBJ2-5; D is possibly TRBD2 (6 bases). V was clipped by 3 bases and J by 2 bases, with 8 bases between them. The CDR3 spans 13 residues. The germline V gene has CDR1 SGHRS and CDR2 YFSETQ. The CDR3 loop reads CASSWTNQETQYF. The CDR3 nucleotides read TGCGCCAGCAGCTGGACTAATCAAGAGACCCAGTACTTC.

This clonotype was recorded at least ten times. In DNA, the CDR3 is TGTGCCAGCAGTGGGGCCTCGATAGGCTACACCTTC. As protein: CASSGASIGYTF. The chain combines TRBV28 with TRBJ1-2, with D maybe TRBD1 (5 bases). The germline CDR1 and CDR2 sequences are MDHEN and SYDVKM. Trimming removed 5 bases at V and 8 bases at J, with 12 bases between. The CDR3 has 12 amino acids.

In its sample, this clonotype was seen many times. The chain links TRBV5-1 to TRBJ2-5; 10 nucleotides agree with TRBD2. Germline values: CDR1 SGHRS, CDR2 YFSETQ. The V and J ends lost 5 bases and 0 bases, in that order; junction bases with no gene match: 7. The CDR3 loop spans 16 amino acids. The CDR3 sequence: CASSMSSGSNQETQYF. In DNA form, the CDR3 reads TGCGCCAGCAGTATGTCTAGCGGGAGTAACCAAGAGACCCAGTACTTC.

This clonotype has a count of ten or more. The DNA for the CDR3 is TGTGCCAGCAGCTTATCGGGTTCACCCCTCCACTTT. Protein product: CASSLSGSPLHF. The rearrangement joins TRBV7-9 to TRBJ1-6; D not resolved. Trimming took 2 bases from V and 9 from J, leaving 5 bases between them. The CDR3 totals 12 residues. Germline V gene lookup returns CDR1 SEHNR and CDR2 FQNEAQ (reference sequence).

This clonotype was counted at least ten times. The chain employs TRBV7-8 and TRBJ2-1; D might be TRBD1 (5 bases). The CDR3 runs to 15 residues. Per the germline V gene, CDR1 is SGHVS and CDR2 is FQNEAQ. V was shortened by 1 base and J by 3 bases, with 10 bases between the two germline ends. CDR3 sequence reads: CASSLGRVDYNEQFF. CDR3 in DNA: TGTGCCAGCAGCTTAGGCAGGGTAGACTACAATGAGCAGTTCTTC. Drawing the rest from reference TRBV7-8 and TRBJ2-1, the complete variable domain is GAGVSQSPRYKVAKRGQDVALRCDPISGHVSLFWYQQALGQGPEFLTYFQNEAQLDKSGLPSDRFFAERPEGSVSTLKIQRTQQEDSAVYLCASSLGRVDYNEQFFGPGTRLTVL.

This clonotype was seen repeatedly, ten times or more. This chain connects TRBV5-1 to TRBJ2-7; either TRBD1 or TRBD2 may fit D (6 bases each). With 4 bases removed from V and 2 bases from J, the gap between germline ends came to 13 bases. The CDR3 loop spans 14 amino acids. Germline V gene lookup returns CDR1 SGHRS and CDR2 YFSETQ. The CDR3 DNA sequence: TGCGCCAGCAGCCTAGCGACAGGCCCCTACGAGCAGTACTTC. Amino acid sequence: CASSLATGPYEQYF.

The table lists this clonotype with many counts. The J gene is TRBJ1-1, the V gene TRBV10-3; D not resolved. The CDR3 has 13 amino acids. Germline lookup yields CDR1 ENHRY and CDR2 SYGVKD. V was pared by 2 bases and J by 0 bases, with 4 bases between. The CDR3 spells CAISETLNTEAFF. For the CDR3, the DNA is TGTGCCATCAGTGAGACACTGAACACTGAAGCTTTCTTT.

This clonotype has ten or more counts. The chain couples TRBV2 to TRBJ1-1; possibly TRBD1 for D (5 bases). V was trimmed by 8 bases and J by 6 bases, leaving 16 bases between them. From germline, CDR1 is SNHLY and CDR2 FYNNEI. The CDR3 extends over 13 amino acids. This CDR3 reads CASCGTLDSEAFF. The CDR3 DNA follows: TGTGCCAGCTGCGGGACGCTGGATTCTGAAGCTTTCTTT.